These T cell receptor beta chains were read from a single sample in a study of glioma-infiltrating T cells after dendritic cell vaccination. Sequencing was performed with immunoSEQ multiplex PCR; in TCRdb, only in-frame clones are kept and a portion is missing. The profile covers under 130,000 clones, with roughly 79% appearing a single time and approximately 12% taken by the ten largest. Sequencing was performed on blood, taken before dendritic cell vaccination. These receptors all come from a human donor with glioblastoma. CDR3s include the opening cysteine and the closing phenylalanine or tryptophan. A D gene is named only where the DNA matches it firmly. Rows may omit the clone size; those that give it use once, few, many or a size class.

CDR3aa: CASSEYPGIGYTF
CDR3nt: TGTGCCAGCAGTGAATACCCAGGGATTGGCTACACCTTC
j_gene: TRBJ1-2
v_gene: TRBV25-1
d_gene: .
abundance: .

CDR3aa: CASSSLTRDRGLKLFF
CDR3nt: TGTGCCAGCAGCTCTCTTACGCGGGACAGGGGGCTTAAACTGTTTTTT
j_gene: TRBJ1-4
v_gene: TRBV7-9
d_gene: TRBD1
abundance: few

CDR3aa: CASSSRVDNEQFF
CDR3nt: TGTGCCAGCAGCTCCAGGGTGGACAATGAGCAGTTCTTC
j_gene: TRBJ2-1
v_gene: TRBV11-3
d_gene: .
abundance: .

CDR3aa: CASSPQGRLAGGETQYF
CDR3nt: TGTGCCAGCAGCCCCCAGGGTAGGCTAGCGGGGGGGGAGACCCAGTACTTC
j_gene: TRBJ2-5
v_gene: TRBV9
d_gene: TRBD2
abundance: .

CDR3aa: CASSVGFSGDPDTQYF
CDR3nt: TGTGCCAGCAGCGTAGGCTTTAGCGGGGATCCAGATACGCAGTATTTT
j_gene: TRBJ2-3
v_gene: TRBV9
d_gene: TRBD2
abundance: .

CDR3aa: CASSQTGDQPQHF
CDR3nt: TGTGCCAGCAGCCAGACAGGGGACCAGCCCCAGCATTTT
j_gene: TRBJ1-5
v_gene: TRBV7-2
d_gene: TRBD1
abundance: .

CDR3aa: CASSRTVLGTDTQYF
CDR3nt: TGTGCCAGCAGTAGGACAGTTCTTGGGACAGATACGCAGTATTTT
j_gene: TRBJ2-3
v_gene: TRBV2
d_gene: .
abundance: .

CDR3aa: CASSTHRDYDRSYGYTF
CDR3nt: TGTGCCAGCAGCACCCACCGGGACTATGATCGTAGCTATGGCTACACCTTC
j_gene: TRBJ1-2
v_gene: TRBV9
d_gene: .
abundance: .

CDR3aa: CASSESSGGPQETQYF
CDR3nt: TGTGCCAGCAGCGAATCTAGCGGGGGGCCGCAAGAGACCCAGTACTTC
j_gene: TRBJ2-5
v_gene: TRBV7-9
d_gene: TRBD2
abundance: .

CDR3aa: CASSQTTGQDYGYTF
CDR3nt: TGCGCCAGCAGCCAGACGACAGGGCAGGACTATGGCTACACCTTC
j_gene: TRBJ1-2
v_gene: TRBV4-3
d_gene: TRBD1
abundance: .

CDR3aa: CASSTSRAYNEKLFF
CDR3nt: TGTGCCAGTAGTACCTCCAGGGCCTATAATGAAAAACTGTTTTTT
j_gene: TRBJ1-4
v_gene: TRBV19
d_gene: .
abundance: .

CDR3aa: CASTGAGGYTGELFF
CDR3nt: TGTGCCAGCACCGGCGCGGGGGGGTACACCGGGGAGCTGTTTTTT
j_gene: TRBJ2-2
v_gene: TRBV5-4
d_gene: TRBD2
abundance: .

CDR3aa: CAWRNTGAPNQPQHF
CDR3nt: TGTGCCTGGAGGAATACAGGGGCTCCCAATCAGCCCCAGCATTTT
j_gene: TRBJ1-5
v_gene: TRBV30
d_gene: TRBD1
abundance: .

CDR3aa: CASSWGQAFSGNTIYF
CDR3nt: TGTGCCAGCAGCTGGGGACAGGCCTTCTCTGGAAACACCATATATTTT
j_gene: TRBJ1-3
v_gene: TRBV5-4
d_gene: TRBD1
abundance: .

CDR3aa: CASSWGRGGTYEQYF
CDR3nt: TGCGCCAGCAGCTGGGGGAGGGGGGGGACCTACGAGCAGTACTTC
j_gene: TRBJ2-7
v_gene: TRBV5-1
d_gene: .
abundance: once

CDR3aa: CASRPGVDTIYF
CDR3nt: TGTGCCAGCAGGCCAGGGGTAGACACCATATATTTT
j_gene: TRBJ1-3
v_gene: TRBV2
d_gene: .
abundance: few

CDR3aa: CALADRGNEKLFF
CDR3nt: TGTGCCCTTGCGGACAGGGGTAATGAAAAACTGTTTTTT
j_gene: TRBJ1-4
v_gene: TRBV7-9
d_gene: TRBD1
abundance: few

CDR3aa: CASGVDGNQPQHF
CDR3nt: TGTGCCAGCGGCGTAGACGGGAATCAGCCCCAGCATTTT
j_gene: TRBJ1-5
v_gene: TRBV2
d_gene: .
abundance: few

CDR3aa: CSGYRGHYGYTF
CDR3nt: TGCAGCGGCTACAGGGGTCACTATGGCTACACCTTC
j_gene: TRBJ1-2
v_gene: TRBV29-1
d_gene: TRBD1
abundance: once

CDR3aa: CASRTSGAYNEQFF
CDR3nt: TGTGCCAGCAGGACTAGCGGGGCCTACAATGAGCAGTTCTTC
j_gene: TRBJ2-1
v_gene: TRBV6-1
d_gene: TRBD2
abundance: .

CDR3aa: CASSPPDRGYGYTF
CDR3nt: TGTGCCAGCTCACCACCGGACAGGGGCTATGGCTACACCTTC
j_gene: TRBJ1-2
v_gene: TRBV18
d_gene: TRBD1
abundance: .

CDR3aa: CASSLGAEGNTIYF
CDR3nt: TGTGCCAGCAGCTTGGGCGCCGAAGGAAACACCATATATTTT
j_gene: TRBJ1-3
v_gene: TRBV5-4
d_gene: .
abundance: .

CDR3aa: CAWSADRGSYNEQFF
CDR3nt: TGTGCCTGGAGTGCTGACAGGGGCTCCTACAATGAGCAGTTCTTC
j_gene: TRBJ2-1
v_gene: TRBV30
d_gene: TRBD1
abundance: .

CDR3aa: CASRAVEAGVTDTQYF
CDR3nt: TGTGCCAGCAGGGCTGTTGAAGCGGGCGTCACAGATACGCAGTATTTT
j_gene: TRBJ2-3
v_gene: TRBV28
d_gene: .
abundance: few

CDR3aa: CASSSRFSGGVYTGELFF
CDR3nt: TGTGCCAGCAGCTCCCGGTTTAGCGGGGGGGTATATACCGGGGAGCTGTTTTTT
j_gene: TRBJ2-2
v_gene: TRBV11-2
d_gene: TRBD2
abundance: .

CDR3aa: CASSLAAGAAYEQYF
CDR3nt: TGTGCCAGCAGCTTAGCGGCGGGAGCCGCTTACGAGCAGTACTTC
j_gene: TRBJ2-7
v_gene: TRBV7-9
d_gene: TRBD2
abundance: .

CDR3aa: CASSMNWNTEAFF
CDR3nt: TGTGCCAGTAGTATGAACTGGAACACTGAAGCTTTCTTT
j_gene: TRBJ1-1
v_gene: TRBV19
d_gene: .
abundance: .

CDR3aa: CASSNPEGARETQYF
CDR3nt: TGTGCCAGTAGTAACCCCGAGGGGGCCAGGGAGACCCAGTACTTC
j_gene: TRBJ2-5
v_gene: TRBV19
d_gene: TRBD1
abundance: once

CDR3aa: CASGPPTGEETQYF
CDR3nt: TGTGCTAGTGGTCCCCCGACAGGGGAAGAGACCCAGTACTTC
j_gene: TRBJ2-5
v_gene: TRBV12-5
d_gene: TRBD1
abundance: few

CDR3aa: CASSLLNTEAFF
CDR3nt: TGTGCCAGTAGTCTATTGAACACTGAAGCTTTCTTT
j_gene: TRBJ1-1
v_gene: TRBV19
d_gene: .
abundance: .

CDR3aa: CASSRPGRLVSQYF
CDR3nt: TGTGCCAGCAGTCGTCCAGGGCGCCTAGTATCGCAGTATTTT
j_gene: TRBJ2-3
v_gene: TRBV11-2
d_gene: .
abundance: .

CDR3aa: CASSLGSSQETQYF
CDR3nt: TGTGCCAGCAGCTTAGGGTCGAGTCAAGAGACCCAGTACTTC
j_gene: TRBJ2-5
v_gene: TRBV7-6
d_gene: .
abundance: .

CDR3aa: CASSLLYSYEQYF
CDR3nt: TGTGCCAGCAGCTTGTTGTACAGCTACGAGCAGTACTTC
j_gene: TRBJ2-7
v_gene: TRBV5-6
d_gene: .
abundance: .